Listed below are T cell receptor beta chains from one sample, sequenced in a study of shared clonotypes between healthy human individuals. Produced via immunoSEQ multiplex PCR; TCRdb's table is partial and in-frame only. The sample consists of roughly 2.2 million clones, just under 95% of them appearing once. The sequencing sample was made of naive CD4+ T cells from PBMCs. These receptors were taken from a man between 18 and 29 years old in good health. Some clones in this sample may be carry-over from other donors' samples. Both conserved end residues are part of each CDR3. Fields, in order: D gene, J gene, V gene, clone size, CDR3 protein, CDR3 DNA. The D gene is left open where the match is weak. Rows give clone size only sometimes, using once, few, many, or a class for an expanded clone.

>.|TRBJ2-2|TRBV7-8|.
CASSAQNTGELFF
TGTGCCAGCAGCGCCCAGAACACCGGGGAGCTGTTTTTT
>TRBD2|TRBJ2-1|TRBV5-1|once
CASSGGRLAGGPFNEQFF
TGCGCCAGCAGCGGCGGGCGGCTAGCGGGAGGGCCTTTCAATGAGCAGTTCTTC
>TRBD2|TRBJ2-3|TRBV28|once
CASSLGLAASTDTQYF
TGTGCCAGCAGTTTGGGACTAGCGGCTAGCACAGATACGCAGTATTTT
>.|TRBJ1-3|TRBV5-1|.
CASSLAIGLSSGNTIYF
TGCGCCAGCAGCTTGGCCATCGGGCTGTCCTCTGGAAACACCATATATTTT
>TRBD1|TRBJ2-7|TRBV11-3|.
CASSRDRYYEQYF
TGTGCCAGCAGCCGGGACAGATACTACGAGCAGTACTTC
>.|TRBJ2-7|TRBV25-1|.
CASTTEGGYEQYF
TGTGCCAGCACCACCGAGGGGGGGTACGAGCAGTACTTC
>.|TRBJ1-1|TRBV25-1|.
CASSRGGAGNTEAFF
TGTGCCAGCAGTCGTGGGGGGGCGGGGAACACTGAAGCTTTCTTT
>.|TRBJ1-1|TRBV5-5|.
CASSLLDTEAFF
TGTGCCAGCAGCTTGTTGGACACTGAAGCTTTCTTT
>TRBD1|TRBJ1-1|TRBV12-5|.
CASSAGGKGGEAFF
TGTGCTAGTAGCGCAGGGGGGAAAGGTGGTGAAGCTTTCTTT
>TRBD1|TRBJ1-3|TRBV5-1|.
CASSSRQGPTSGNTIYF
TGCGCCAGCAGCTCCCGACAGGGCCCGACCTCGGGAAACACCATATATTTT
>TRBD1|TRBJ2-7|TRBV27|once
CASSFTGGFEQYF
TGTGCCAGCAGTTTCACAGGGGGCTTCGAGCAGTACTTC
>TRBD2|TRBJ2-1|TRBV4-1|.
CASSRERSTSGSFAYNEQFF
TGCGCCAGCAGCCGCGAGAGGAGTACTAGCGGGAGTTTCGCCTACAATGAGCAGTTCTTC
>TRBD2|TRBJ2-7|TRBV28|.
CASSLGVGGSGSYEQYF
TGTGCCAGCAGTTTAGGAGTCGGCGGGAGTGGGTCCTACGAGCAGTACTTC
>TRBD2|TRBJ2-7|TRBV6-6|.
CASSSRTSGTSYEQYF
TGTGCCAGCAGTTCCCGGACTAGCGGGACCTCCTACGAGCAGTACTTC
>.|TRBJ2-2|TRBV19|few
CASSRDRLTTGELFF
TGTGCCAGTAGTAGAGACCGCCTAACCACCGGGGAGCTGTTTTTT
>.|TRBJ2-5|TRBV14|.
CASSQEFSALSQETQYF
TGTGCCAGCAGCCAAGAATTCAGCGCACTTTCCCAAGAGACCCAGTACTTC
>.|TRBJ1-5|TRBV4-1|few
CASSQDRLPDRNQPQHF
TGCGCCAGCAGCCAAGATCGACTGCCCGACAGAAATCAGCCCCAGCATTTT
>TRBD1|TRBJ2-1|TRBV6-6|.
CASSYPGQGGHEQFF
TGTGCCAGCAGTTACCCTGGACAGGGAGGTCATGAGCAGTTCTTC
>.|TRBJ1-3|TRBV9|.
CASSRTAGNTIYF
TGTGCCAGCAGCCGGACAGCTGGGAACACCATATATTTT
>.|TRBJ2-5|TRBV2|.
CASNNGEWETQYF
TGTGCCAGCAACAATGGAGAATGGGAGACCCAGTACTTC
>.|TRBJ2-7|TRBV2|once
CASSLRTGSYEQYF
TGTGCCAGCAGTCTAAGGACGGGATCCTACGAGCAGTACTTC
>.|TRBJ1-2|TRBV6-5|.
CASSYSGGGVYTF
TGTGCCAGCAGTTACTCCGGGGGCGGGGTTTACACCTTC
>.|TRBJ2-1|TRBV19|once
CASSGRLGPGYNEQFF
TGTGCCAGTAGTGGGCGTCTGGGGCCCGGCTACAATGAGCAGTTCTTC
>TRBD1|TRBJ1-5|TRBV4-2|.
CASSQVTGGNQPQHF
TGTGCCAGCAGCCAAGTGACAGGGGGGAATCAGCCCCAGCATTTT
>.|TRBJ2-7|TRBV6-6|.
CASSYDSSSYEQYF
TGTGCCAGCAGTTACGACTCGAGCTCCTACGAGCAGTACTTC
>.|TRBJ2-3|TRBV5-4|.
CASSPSGVTDTQYF
TGTGCCAGCAGCCCTTCGGGGGTCACAGATACGCAGTATTTT
>TRBD1|TRBJ2-2|TRBV4-1|.
CASSQDPDRVTGELFF
TGCGCCAGCAGCCAAGATCCCGACAGGGTGACCGGGGAGCTGTTTTTT
>TRBD1|TRBJ2-7|TRBV5-6|.
CASSLPGQGAWNEQYF
TGTGCCAGCAGCTTGCCCGGACAGGGGGCTTGGAACGAGCAGTACTTC
>.|TRBJ2-3|TRBV9|.
CASSPRLDTQYF
TGTGCCAGCAGCCCAAGGCTAGATACGCAGTATTTT
>TRBD2|TRBJ2-3|TRBV18|once
CASSPLAGPTDTQYF
TGTGCCAGCTCACCACTAGCGGGACCCACAGATACGCAGTATTTT
>.|TRBJ1-1|TRBV29-1|few
CSVHQGNTEAFF
TGCAGCGTTCACCAGGGAAACACTGAAGCTTTCTTT
>TRBD1|TRBJ2-7|TRBV6-6|.
CASRRTGGYEQYF
TGTGCCAGCAGAAGGACAGGGGGTTACGAGCAGTACTTC
>TRBD1|TRBJ2-1|TRBV2|.
CASSYGTGFYNEQFF
TGTGCCAGCAGTTACGGGACAGGGTTCTATAATGAGCAGTTCTTC
>.|TRBJ2-5|TRBV5-1|.
CASSLADRAETQYF
TGCGCCAGCAGCTTGGCTGATCGAGCCGAGACCCAGTACTTC
>.|TRBJ2-7|TRBV5-1|.
CASSLVQAEQYF
TGCGCCAGCAGCCTCGTTCAGGCCGAGCAGTACTTC
>TRBD1|TRBJ2-7|TRBV4-2|.
CASSLILTPGQGSGYEQYF
TGTGCCAGCAGCCTAATCTTGACCCCCGGACAGGGGAGTGGCTACGAGCAGTACTTC
>.|TRBJ1-3|TRBV7-8|.
CASSLGLRGSGNTIYF
TGTGCCAGCAGCTTAGGGTTGCGGGGCTCTGGAAACACCATATATTTT
>.|TRBJ2-7|TRBV6-1|.
CASSEFALAPYEQYF
TGTGCCAGCAGTGAATTTGCCCTAGCCCCCTACGAGCAGTACTTC
>.|TRBJ2-1|TRBV6-5|.
CASRPRTAYNEQFF
TGTGCCAGCAGGCCCCGGACAGCTTACAATGAGCAGTTCTTC
>.|TRBJ2-1|TRBV5-1|.
CASSLVPYNEQFF
TGCGCCAGCAGCTTGGTTCCGTACAATGAGCAGTTCTTC
>.|TRBJ1-5|TRBV7-8|.
CASSLVFVGRTQPQHF
TGTGCCAGCAGCTTAGTTTTTGTAGGCAGGACCCAGCCCCAGCATTTT
>.|TRBJ2-7|TRBV5-5|.
CASSLAVNPEYF
TGTGCCAGCAGCTTGGCCGTCAACCCGGAGTACTTC
>TRBD2|TRBJ2-7|TRBV4-2|.
CASSQEGAGRVYEQYF
TGTGCCAGCAGCCAAGAGGGGGCCGGGAGGGTCTACGAGCAGTACTTC
>TRBD2|TRBJ2-7|TRBV28|.
CASFPVSGTEQYF
TGTGCCAGTTTTCCTGTAAGCGGGACCGAGCAGTACTTC
>TRBD1|TRBJ2-7|TRBV27|once
CASSFSTGQGKYF
TGTGCCAGCAGTTTTTCAACCGGACAGGGGAAGTACTTC
>TRBD2|TRBJ2-3|TRBV2|once
CASSGDYWGTDTQYF
TGTGCCAGCAGCGGGGACTACTGGGGCACAGATACGCAGTATTTT
>.|TRBJ1-5|TRBV19|once
CASTSQYSNQPQHF
TGTGCCAGTACTTCACAATATAGCAATCAGCCCCAGCATTTT
>.|TRBJ1-2|TRBV7-2|.
CASSAGNSNYGYTF
TGTGCCAGCAGCGCAGGGAATAGTAACTATGGCTACACCTTC
>.|TRBJ2-2|TRBV7-2|.
CASSPRGAGELFF
TGTGCCAGCAGCCCGAGGGGGGCCGGGGAGCTGTTTTTT
>.|TRBJ1-1|TRBV28|.
CASIQRWGINTEAFF
TGTGCCAGCATACAACGGTGGGGAATTAACACTGAAGCTTTCTTT
>.|TRBJ1-5|TRBV7-2|.
CASSLRQTPYSNQPQHF
TGTGCCAGCAGCTTAAGGCAGACACCTTATAGCAATCAGCCCCAGCATTTT
>.|TRBJ2-1|TRBV11-2|.
CASSYGLLYNEQFF
TGTGCCAGCAGCTACGGACTGTTATACAATGAGCAGTTCTTC
>.|TRBJ2-1|TRBV18|.
CASSPLNNEQFF
TGTGCCAGCTCACCATTAAACAATGAGCAGTTCTTC
>.|TRBJ2-5|TRBV11-2|.
CASRKSGETQYF
TGTGCCAGCAGGAAAAGTGGGGAGACCCAGTACTTC